The 26 T cell receptor beta chains reported below all come from one sample, sequenced in a study of blood T cell repertoires in COVID-19. Method: immunoSEQ multiplex PCR; TCRdb's copy keeps in-frame clones and lacks some. Of 250,000 to 300,000 clones listed, around 80% are singletons. The sample taken for sequencing was PBMCs or T cells enriched from blood (not recorded which). The receptors were sampled from a man aged 25-45 years with acute COVID-19.

The chain uses TRBV3-1 (or the pseudogene TRBV3-2) and TRBJ2-2; 7 bases are a match to TRBD2. The CDR3 totals 17 residues. CDR1 and CDR2 (germline): LGHDT, YNNKEL (reference sequence). V shed 2 bases and J 5 bases; nucleotides not matched to a gene: 11. CDR3 sequence: CASSQRLARGGTGELFF. Here the CDR3 DNA reads TGTGCCAGCAGCCAACGCCTAGCGAGGGGAGGGACCGGGGAGCTGTTTTTT.

The chain employs TRBV5-4 and TRBJ1-4; D is unresolved. This CDR3 has 14 amino acids. CDR1 is SGHNT, CDR2 YYREEE, per germline (reference sequence). The ends were cut back, 2 bases at V and 12 bases at J, with 17 bases in the middle. The CDR3 loop reads CASSLHGGGGELFF. DNA for the CDR3: TGTGCCAGCAGCTTACATGGAGGCGGTGGGGAACTGTTTTTT.

This chain links TRBV18 with TRBJ2-7; weak D call: TRBD2 (5 bases). The CDR3 is made up of 13 amino acids. V was pared by 3 bases and J by 6 bases, with 12 bases between. The germline gives CDR1 KGHSH, CDR2 LQKENI. This CDR3 is CASSPGQRAEQYV. In DNA form, the CDR3 reads TGTGCCAGCTCACCGGGTCAGAGGGCCGAGCAGTACGTC.

This chain joins TRBV19 and TRBJ2-2; TRBD1 matches 11 bases. The CDR3 loop spans 16 amino acids. Germline CDR1 reads LNHDA; CDR2 reads SQIVND (reference sequence). The V segment lost 7 bases and the J segment 4 bases; nucleotides outside the gene matches: 8. CDR3 bases: TGTGCCAGTACCAGAAGGACAGGGGGCGGCACCGGGGAGCTGTTTTTT. Protein product: CASTRRTGGGTGELFF.

This clone was recorded only once. The chain joins TRBV14 to TRBJ1-1; D is ambiguous. Looked up from germline, CDR1 is SGHDN and CDR2 is FVKESK. Trimming took 2 bases from V and 6 from J, leaving 13 bases between them. The CDR3 loop spans 14 amino acids. This CDR3 reads CASSQHRSGAEAFF. CDR3 DNA sequence: TGTGCCAGCAGCCAACATCGGTCGGGTGCTGAAGCTTTCTTT. Variable domain in full (rest from reference TRBV14 and TRBJ1-1): EAGVTQFPSHSVIEKGQTVTLRCDPISGHDNLYWYRRVMGKEIKFLLHFVKESKQDESGMPNNRFLAERTGGTYSTLKVQPAELEDSGVYFCASSQHRSGAEAFFGQGTRLTVV.

The gene calls are TRBV6-2 or TRBV6-3 and TRBJ1-5, with a weak D call TRBD1 (6 bases). The V gene's germline CDR1 is MNHEY and CDR2 SVGEGT. The ends were cut back, 5 bases at V and 5 bases at J, with 22 bases in the middle. The CDR3 spans 17 residues. The CDR3, as DNA: TGTGCCAGCAGTGTCGGCCTGTTACAGGGTTCCCATCAGCCCCAGCATTTT. As protein: CASSVGLLQGSHQPQHF.

The chain's CDR3 is CASSPGQGAYQPQHF. CDR3 DNA: TGTGCCAGCAGCCCGGGACAGGGGGCTTACCAGCCCCAGCATTTT. This chain links TRBV9 with TRBJ1-5; TRBD1 matches 12 bases. The junction had 6 bases not matched to a gene; V was cut back by 4 bases and J by 7 bases. CDR1 is SGDLS and CDR2 is YYNGEE in the germline V gene. The CDR3 is 15 residues long. The entire variable domain, with the rest obtained from reference TRBV9 and TRBJ1-5, is as follows: DSGVTQTPKHLITATGQRVTLRCSPRSGDLSVYWYQQSLDQGLQFLIQYYNGEERAKGNILERFSAQQFPDLHSELNLSSLELGDSALYFCASSPGQGAYQPQHFGDGTRLSIL.

The CDR3 nucleotides read TGTGCCAGCAGTTACTCGAGACAGGTGCTAACTGAAGCTTTCTTT. It codes for CASSYSRQVLTEAFF. The chain has TRBV6-5 and TRBJ1-1, with a weak D call TRBD1 (6 bases). V gave up 0 bases and J gave up 5 bases, with 13 bases separating them. Germline CDR1 is MNHEY and CDR2 is SVGAGI. This CDR3 is built from 15 residues.

This chain connects TRBV3-1 (or the pseudogene TRBV3-2) to TRBJ1-2; D is undetermined. Trimming took 0 bases from V and 4 from J, leaving 9 bases between them. The germline V gene encodes CDR1 LGHDT and CDR2 YNNKEL (reference sequence). This CDR3 contains 14 residues. CDR3 protein: CASSQDRVVYGYTF. CDR3 sequence (DNA): TGTGCCAGCAGCCAAGATCGGGTGGTCTATGGCTACACCTTC.

The J gene is TRBJ1-2, the V gene TRBV9, with TRBD1 matching 8 bases. V trimming: 1 base; J trimming: 8 bases; junction bases outside the gene matches: 7. CDR3 length equals 14 residues. CDR1 is SGDLS, CDR2 YYNGEE, per germline. The CDR3 bases are TGTGCCAGCAGCGTACGGACAGGGTCGTTGGGCTACACCTTC. It specifies CASSVRTGSLGYTF.

The chain employs TRBV25-1 and TRBJ2-1, with D hard to call. V lost 3 bases and J lost 0, with 12 bases in between. The CDR3 contains 16 residues. Germline lookup yields CDR1 MGHDK and CDR2 SYGVNS. The CDR3 region is CASSDPSASSYNEQFF. CDR3 bases: TGTGCCAGCAGTGACCCTTCTGCGAGCTCCTACAATGAGCAGTTCTTC.

The rearrangement joins TRBV19 to TRBJ1-3; D gene uncertain. The CDR3 is made up of 15 amino acids. V lost 6 bases and J lost 9, with 21 bases in between. CDR1 and CDR2 from the germline V gene are LNHDA and SQIVND (reference sequence). The CDR3 protein is CASRSPTGSLGTIYF. The CDR3 region has the DNA TGTGCCAGTAGATCCCCTACGGGTTCATTAGGCACCATATATTTT.

The chain uses TRBV11-2 and TRBJ1-5; 8 bases align to TRBD1. The CDR3 contains 15 residues. Unmatched junction bases numbered 4, after V lost 0 bases and J lost 6 bases. Germline V gene lookup returns CDR1 SGHAT and CDR2 FQNNGV. CDR3 in amino acids: CASSLDRTGSQPQHF. CDR3 DNA: TGTGCCAGCAGCTTAGATAGGACAGGGAGTCAGCCCCAGCATTTT.

The rearrangement uses TRBV7-8 and TRBJ1-6; D call uncertain. V dropped 3 bases and J dropped 9 bases, with 21 bases sitting between them. Looked up from germline, CDR1 is SGHVS and CDR2 is FQNEAQ. The CDR3 is 17 amino acids. The CDR3 loop is CASSLRFRGREFSPLHF. The CDR3 DNA is TGTGCCAGCAGCTTGAGATTTCGGGGTCGGGAATTTTCACCCCTCCACTTT.

This chain joins TRBV7-8 and TRBJ2-2, with 10 bases lining up with TRBD1. The J segment lost 4 bases and the V segment lost 6 bases, leaving 8 bases of the junction unmatched. The CDR3 spans 16 residues. The germline CDR1 and CDR2 sequences are SGHVS and FQNEAQ. The CDR3 loop reads CASSVLTGGTTGELFF. In DNA, the CDR3 is TGTGCCAGCAGTGTATTGACAGGGGGCACCACCGGGGAGCTGTTTTTT.

The chain joins TRBV23-1 to TRBJ2-1, with TRBD1 as a possible D gene (6 bases). TRBV23-1 is noted as an ORF with a role that remains uncertain. V was shortened by 4 bases and J by 4 bases, with 23 bases between the two germline ends. This CDR3 region has 18 residues. Here the CDR3 DNA reads TGCGCCAGCAGTCTGACTTCGCCTTTTCGGGACACGTACAATGAGCAGTTCTTC. As protein: CASSLTSPFRDTYNEQFF.

This chain connects TRBV28 to TRBJ1-4, with 8 nucleotides matching TRBD1. Unmatched junction bases numbered 10, after V lost 5 bases and J lost 8 bases. Germline-derived CDR1 and CDR2 are MDHEN and SYDVKM. The CDR3 spans 15 residues. The CDR3 nucleotides read TGTGCCAGCAGTCCAACAGGGACAGGAGGCGAAAAACTGTTTTTT. Translated: CASSPTGTGGEKLFF.

The rearrangement uses TRBV7-9 and TRBJ2-2; TRBD2 matches 7 bases. CDR3 length: 16 residues. Germline CDR1 SEHNR, CDR2 FQNEAQ (reference sequence). V shed 0 bases, J shed 1 base, and the junction held 2 bases outside the gene matches. The CDR3 loop is CASSLALAENTGELFF. CDR3 DNA: TGTGCCAGCAGCTTAGCTCTAGCGGAGAACACCGGGGAGCTGTTTTTT.

This clone came up a few times. The chain combines TRBV7-9 with TRBJ2-2; D is possibly TRBD1 (6 bases). CDR1 is SEHNR and CDR2 is FQNEAQ in the germline V gene (reference sequence). The CDR3 sequence is 13 residues long. Trimming stripped 4 bases from V and 4 bases from J, with 7 bases between. The CDR3 loop reads CASSYRVTGELFF. CDR3 nucleotides: TGTGCCAGCAGCTACAGGGTCACCGGGGAGCTGTTTTTT.

This clone has a single count. The V and J genes are TRBV12-5 and TRBJ2-5, with TRBD2 identical over 10 bases. CDR1 and CDR2 (germline): LGHNT, FRNRAP. V was pared by 5 bases and J by 4 bases, with 10 bases of the junction left unmatched. This CDR3 has 16 residues. This chain's CDR3 is CASGPGGRLAGETQYF. The CDR3 DNA reads as TGTGCTAGTGGTCCAGGGGGCCGACTAGCGGGAGAGACCCAGTACTTC.

The V and J genes are TRBV10-3 and TRBJ2-5; TRBD2 matches at 9 bases. J lost 4 bases, V lost 4 bases, and 1 base had no gene match. CDR3 length: 13 amino acids. Germline V CDR1 and CDR2: ENHRY, SYGVKD. The CDR3, as DNA: TGTGCCATCAGTGGGCGGGAGGGAGAGACCCAGTACTTC. Protein: CAISGREGETQYF.

For the CDR3, the DNA is TGTGCCTGGAGCCGCAACCCCCCCGGACAGGGCCAAGAGACCCAGTACTTC. Protein product: CAWSRNPPGQGQETQYF. The chain combines TRBV30 with TRBJ2-5; 8 bases are shared with TRBD1. J gave up 1 base and V 3 bases, and 13 bases lay outside the gene matches. Germline CDR1 is GTSNPN and CDR2 is SVGIG (reference sequence). The CDR3 is 17 residues long.

This chain connects TRBV5-1 to TRBJ2-3; TRBD2 aligns across 8 bases. Per germline, CDR1 SGHRS and CDR2 YFSETQ. The CDR3 sequence is 15 residues long. The V segment lost 4 bases and the J segment 4 bases; nucleotides outside the gene matches: 8. CDR3 amino acids: CASSRAGGIPDTQYF. Written as DNA, the CDR3 is TGCGCCAGCAGCCGGGCGGGGGGTATTCCAGATACGCAGTATTTT.

The chain uses TRBV18 and TRBJ1-5; TRBD1 might be the D (5 bases). The CDR3 runs 15 residues. Per the germline V gene, CDR1 is KGHSH and CDR2 is LQKENI. Trimming pared 2 bases from V and 5 bases from J, leaving 13 bases between. CDR3 sequence (DNA): TGTGCCAGCTCACCAACCTTTGGAGGGGATCAGCCCCAGCATTTT. Residues: CASSPTFGGDQPQHF.

V usage is TRBV18 and J usage is TRBJ1-4; D call uncertain. CDR3 size: 16 residues. Trimming took off 6 bases at V and 0 bases at J, with 14 bases between the two ends. Germline CDR1 reads KGHSH; CDR2 reads LQKENI. The CDR3 region is CASSLALGATNEKLFF. DNA of the CDR3: TGTGCCAGCTCCTTAGCCCTCGGTGCAACTAATGAAAAACTGTTTTTT.

V gene TRBV19 combines with J gene TRBJ2-3; 7 bases map to TRBD1. V was clipped by 3 bases and J by 4 bases; unmatched bases: 7. Germline values: CDR1 LNHDA, CDR2 SQIVND (reference sequence). The CDR3 sequence is 15 residues long. The CDR3, as DNA: TGTGCCAGTAGTATTCCCAGGGGGAATTCAGATACGCAGTATTTT. It yields the protein CASSIPRGNSDTQYF.